This TCR beta chain comes out of a study of T cell responses to AZD1222 COVID-19 vaccine. This CDR3 region has 13 residues. The germline gives CDR1 LNHDA, CDR2 SQIVND (reference sequence). Trimming took off 2 bases at V and 4 bases at J, with 8 bases between the two ends. The data were produced by immunoSEQ multiplex PCR, yet TCRdb's version contains in-frame clones alone and is incomplete. Of approximately 150,000 clones in the sample, more than 80% are singletons; the top ten hold roughly 7.5%. This clone was seen a single time. The input for sequencing was peripheral blood, taken 28 days after the second dose of the MenACWY control vaccine. The chain is built from TRBV19 and TRBJ1-1, with D unresolved. This clonotype was sampled from an adult who received the MenACWY meningococcal vaccine as a control. CDR3 amino acids: CASSISGVTEAFF. The CDR3 coding sequence is TGTGCCAGTAGTATAAGCGGGGTCACTGAAGCTTTCTTT.